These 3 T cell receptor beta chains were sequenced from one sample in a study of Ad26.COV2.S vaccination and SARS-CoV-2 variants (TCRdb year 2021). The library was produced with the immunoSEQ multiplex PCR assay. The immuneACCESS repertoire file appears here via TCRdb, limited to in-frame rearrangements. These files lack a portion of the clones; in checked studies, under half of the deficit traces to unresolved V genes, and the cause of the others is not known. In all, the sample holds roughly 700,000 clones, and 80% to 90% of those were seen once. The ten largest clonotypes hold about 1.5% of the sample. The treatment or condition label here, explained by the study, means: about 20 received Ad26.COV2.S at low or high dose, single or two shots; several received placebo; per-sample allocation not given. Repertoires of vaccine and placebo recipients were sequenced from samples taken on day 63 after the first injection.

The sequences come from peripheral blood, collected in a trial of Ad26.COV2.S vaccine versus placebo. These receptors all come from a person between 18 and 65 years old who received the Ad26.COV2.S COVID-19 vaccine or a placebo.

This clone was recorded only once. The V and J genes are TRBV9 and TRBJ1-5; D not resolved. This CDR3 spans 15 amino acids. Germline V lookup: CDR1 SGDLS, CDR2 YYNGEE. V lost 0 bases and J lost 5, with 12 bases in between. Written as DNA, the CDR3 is TGTGCCAGCAGCGTAGGGCAGAGCTTAGATCAGCCCCAGCATTTT. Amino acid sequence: CASSVGQSLDQPQHF.

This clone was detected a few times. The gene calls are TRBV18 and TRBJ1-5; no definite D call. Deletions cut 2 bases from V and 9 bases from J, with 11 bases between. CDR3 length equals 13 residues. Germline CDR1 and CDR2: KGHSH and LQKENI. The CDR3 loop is CASSPEDGRPQHF. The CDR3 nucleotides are TGTGCCAGCTCACCAGAAGACGGTAGGCCCCAGCATTTT.

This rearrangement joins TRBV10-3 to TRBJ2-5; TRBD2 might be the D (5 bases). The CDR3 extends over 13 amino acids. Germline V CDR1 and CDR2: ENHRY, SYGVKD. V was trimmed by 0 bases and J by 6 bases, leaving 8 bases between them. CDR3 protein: CAISESASKTQYF. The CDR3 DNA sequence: TGTGCCATCAGTGAGTCGGCTAGCAAGACCCAGTACTTC.